Below, one TCR beta chain is given with its context. Germline CDR1 and CDR2: KGHSH and LQKENI. With 1 base removed from V and 2 bases from J, the gap between germline ends came to 8 bases. There are 14 residues in the CDR3. Clones were sequenced by immunoSEQ multiplex PCR, and TCRdb holds only the in-frame ones, with some missing. The sample has roughly 150,000 clones; about 88% are singletons. The sample originates from a study of blood T cell repertoires in COVID-19. Across the study: COVID-19 samples collected from the United States, Italy and Spain covered acute and convalescent phases.

Participants' reported clinical history set cohort assignment. Each recovered donor of Cohort 3 presented with two negative PCRs, clearance, or symptom resolution. The origin of this receptor is a man over 45 who had recovered from COVID-19. The chain carries TRBV18 and TRBJ1-2; D not certain. The source material was PBMCs or T cells enriched from blood (not recorded which). As DNA, the CDR3 is TGTGCCAGCTCACCACGAGGCGGAAACTATGGCTACACCTTC. Residues: CASSPRGGNYGYTF.